Below, one T cell receptor beta chain is given with its context. This entry comes from a study of Ad26.COV2.S vaccination and SARS-CoV-2 variants. Method: immunoSEQ multiplex PCR; TCRdb's copy keeps in-frame clones and lacks some. The sample contains around 370,000 clones, about 90% of which appear only once. This CDR3 spans 12 amino acids. From germline, CDR1 is SGHKS and CDR2 YYEKEE (reference sequence). The ends lost 3 bases at V and 8 bases at J; junction bases unmatched: 3. The chain couples TRBV5-5 to TRBJ1-2, with TRBD1 matching 8 bases. The origin of this receptor is a human donor who had recovered from COVID-19. The sample was peripheral blood, taken after recovery from COVID-19. DNA for the CDR3: TGTGCCAGCAGCTCAGGGGGCAAGGGCTACACCTTC. Translation: CASSSGGKGYTF.